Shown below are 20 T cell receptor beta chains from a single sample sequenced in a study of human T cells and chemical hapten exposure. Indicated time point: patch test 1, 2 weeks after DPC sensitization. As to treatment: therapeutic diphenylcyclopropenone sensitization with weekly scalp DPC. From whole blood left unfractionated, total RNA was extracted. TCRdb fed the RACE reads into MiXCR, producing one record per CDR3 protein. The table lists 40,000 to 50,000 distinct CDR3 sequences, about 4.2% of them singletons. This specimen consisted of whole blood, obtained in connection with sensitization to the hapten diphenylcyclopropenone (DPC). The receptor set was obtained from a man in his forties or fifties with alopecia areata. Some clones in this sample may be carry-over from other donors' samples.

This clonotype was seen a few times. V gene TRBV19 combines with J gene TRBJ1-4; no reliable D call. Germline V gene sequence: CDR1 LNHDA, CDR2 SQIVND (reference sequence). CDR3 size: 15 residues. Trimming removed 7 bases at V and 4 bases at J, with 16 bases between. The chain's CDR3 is CASKGNSFFNEKLFF. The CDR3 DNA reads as TGTGCCAGTAAAGGAAACAGCTTTTTTAATGAAAAACTGTTTTTT.

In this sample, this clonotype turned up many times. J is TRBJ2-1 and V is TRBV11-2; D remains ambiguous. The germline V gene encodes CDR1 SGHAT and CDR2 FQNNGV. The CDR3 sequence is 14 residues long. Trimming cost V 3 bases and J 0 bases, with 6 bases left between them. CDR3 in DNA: TGTGCCAGCAGCTTCGGCTTCTCCTACAATGAGCAGTTCTTC. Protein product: CASSFGFSYNEQFF.

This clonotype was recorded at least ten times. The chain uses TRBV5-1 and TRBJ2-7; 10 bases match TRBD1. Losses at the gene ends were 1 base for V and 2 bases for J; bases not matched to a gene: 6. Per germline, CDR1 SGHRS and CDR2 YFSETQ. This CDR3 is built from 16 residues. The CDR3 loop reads CASSLKDRGFPYEQYF. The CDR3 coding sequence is TGCGCCAGCAGCTTGAAGGACAGGGGGTTCCCCTACGAGCAGTACTTC.

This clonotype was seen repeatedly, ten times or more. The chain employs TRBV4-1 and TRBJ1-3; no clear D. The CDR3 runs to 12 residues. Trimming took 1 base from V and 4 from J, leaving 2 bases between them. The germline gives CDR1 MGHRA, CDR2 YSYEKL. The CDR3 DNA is TGCGCCAGCAGCCAAGTGGGAAACACCATATATTTT. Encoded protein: CASSQVGNTIYF.

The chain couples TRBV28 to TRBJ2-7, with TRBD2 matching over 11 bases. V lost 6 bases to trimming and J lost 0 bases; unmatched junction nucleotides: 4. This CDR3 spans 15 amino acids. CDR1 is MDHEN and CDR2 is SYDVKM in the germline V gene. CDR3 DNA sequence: TGTGCCAGCAGGCTGACTAGCGGGATCTCCTACGAGCAGTACTTC. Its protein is CASRLTSGISYEQYF.

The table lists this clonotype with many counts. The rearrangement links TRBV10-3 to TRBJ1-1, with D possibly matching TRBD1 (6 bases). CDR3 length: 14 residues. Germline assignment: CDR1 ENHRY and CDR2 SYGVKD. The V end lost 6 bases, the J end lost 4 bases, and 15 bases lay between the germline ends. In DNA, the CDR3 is TGTGCCATCAGAGAAGGGGGGTCAGGCACTGAAGCTTTCTTT. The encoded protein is CAIREGGSGTEAFF.

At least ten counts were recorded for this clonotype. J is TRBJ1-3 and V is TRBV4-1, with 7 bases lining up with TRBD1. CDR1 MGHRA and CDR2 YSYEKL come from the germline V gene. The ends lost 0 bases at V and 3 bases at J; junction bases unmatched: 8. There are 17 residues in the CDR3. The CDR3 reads CASSQEGDSILGNTIYF. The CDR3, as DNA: TGCGCCAGCAGCCAAGAAGGGGACAGTATCCTTGGAAACACCATATATTTT.

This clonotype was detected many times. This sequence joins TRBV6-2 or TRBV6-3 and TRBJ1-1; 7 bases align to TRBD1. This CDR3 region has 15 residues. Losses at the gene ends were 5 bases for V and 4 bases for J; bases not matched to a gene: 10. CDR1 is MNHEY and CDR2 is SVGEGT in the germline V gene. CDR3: CASSPIRGEGTEAFF. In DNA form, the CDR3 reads TGTGCCAGCAGTCCTATCAGGGGGGAAGGCACTGAAGCTTTCTTT.

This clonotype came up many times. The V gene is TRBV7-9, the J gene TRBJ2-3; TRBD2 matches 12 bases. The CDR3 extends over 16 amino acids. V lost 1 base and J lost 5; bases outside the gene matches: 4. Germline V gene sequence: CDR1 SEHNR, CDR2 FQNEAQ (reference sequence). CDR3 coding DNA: TGTGCCAGCAGCTTAGGGACTAGCGGGACGGGAGATACGCAGTATTTT. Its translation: CASSLGTSGTGDTQYF.

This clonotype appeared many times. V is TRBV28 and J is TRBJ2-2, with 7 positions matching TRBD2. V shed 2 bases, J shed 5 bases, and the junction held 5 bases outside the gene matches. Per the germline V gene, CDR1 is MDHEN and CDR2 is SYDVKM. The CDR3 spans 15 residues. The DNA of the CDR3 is TGTGCCAGCAGTTTAAGACTAGCCAGGACCGGGGAGCTGTTTTTT. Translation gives CASSLRLARTGELFF.

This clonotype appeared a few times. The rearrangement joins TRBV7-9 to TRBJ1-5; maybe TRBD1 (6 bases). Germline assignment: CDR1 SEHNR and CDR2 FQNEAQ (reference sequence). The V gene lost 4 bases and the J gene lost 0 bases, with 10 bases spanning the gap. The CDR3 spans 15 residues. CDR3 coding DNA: TGTGCCAGCAGCTCACAGGGTTTTAGCAATCAGCCCCAGCATTTT. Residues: CASSSQGFSNQPQHF.

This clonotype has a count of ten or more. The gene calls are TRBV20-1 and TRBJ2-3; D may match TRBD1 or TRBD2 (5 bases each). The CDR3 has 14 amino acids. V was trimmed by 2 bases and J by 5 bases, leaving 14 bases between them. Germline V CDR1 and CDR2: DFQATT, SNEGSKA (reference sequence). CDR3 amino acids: CSARPGAARDTQYF. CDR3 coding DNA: TGCAGTGCTAGACCCGGGGCCGCCAGAGATACGCAGTATTTT.

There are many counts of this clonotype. CDR3 nucleotides: TGCGCCAGCAGTGAGCCTCCCTTAGTCGGAACTGAAGCTTTCTTT. This codes for CASSEPPLVGTEAFF. The chain uses TRBV10-2 and TRBJ1-1; D is ambiguous. Germline V gene data show CDR1 as WSHSY and CDR2 as SAAADI. This CDR3 region has 15 residues. Between the trimmed V and J ends, which lost 2 bases and 5 bases, there was a span of 15 bases.

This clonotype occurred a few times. The CDR3 spells CASSEEGIKPQHF. Written as DNA, the CDR3 is TGTGCCAGCAGTGAAGAGGGTATTAAGCCCCAGCATTTT. J is TRBJ1-5 and V is TRBV2; the D is unclear. CDR1 and CDR2 (germline): SNHLY, FYNNEI. CDR3 size: 13 residues. Trimming left V 1 base short and J 8 bases short, with 9 bases between.

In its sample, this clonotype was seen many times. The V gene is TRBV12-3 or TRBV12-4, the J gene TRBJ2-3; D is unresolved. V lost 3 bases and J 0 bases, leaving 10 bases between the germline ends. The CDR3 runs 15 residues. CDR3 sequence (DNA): TGTGCCAGCAGTTTCCTAGATCCTAGCACAGATACGCAGTATTTT. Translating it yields CASSFLDPSTDTQYF.

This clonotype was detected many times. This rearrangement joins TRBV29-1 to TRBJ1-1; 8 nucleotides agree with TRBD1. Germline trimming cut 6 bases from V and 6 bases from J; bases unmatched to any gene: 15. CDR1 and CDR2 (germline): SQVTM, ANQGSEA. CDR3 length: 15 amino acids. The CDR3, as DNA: TGCAGCGTATCCGATGGCCACAGGGGGGGCGCTGAAGCTTTCTTT. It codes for CSVSDGHRGGAEAFF.

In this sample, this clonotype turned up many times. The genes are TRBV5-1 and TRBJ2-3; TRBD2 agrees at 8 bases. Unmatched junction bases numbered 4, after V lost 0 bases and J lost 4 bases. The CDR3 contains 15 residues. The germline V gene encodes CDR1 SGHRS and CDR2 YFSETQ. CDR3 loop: CASSLAGGGADTQYF. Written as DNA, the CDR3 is TGCGCCAGCAGCTTGGCCGGGGGGGGAGCAGATACGCAGTATTTT. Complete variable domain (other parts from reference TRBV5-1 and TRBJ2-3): KAGVTQTPRYLIKTRGQQVTLSCSPISGHRSVSWYQQTPGQGLQFLFEYFSETQRNKGNFPGRFSGRQFSNSRSEMNVSTLELGDSALYLCASSLAGGGADTQYFGPGTRLTVL.

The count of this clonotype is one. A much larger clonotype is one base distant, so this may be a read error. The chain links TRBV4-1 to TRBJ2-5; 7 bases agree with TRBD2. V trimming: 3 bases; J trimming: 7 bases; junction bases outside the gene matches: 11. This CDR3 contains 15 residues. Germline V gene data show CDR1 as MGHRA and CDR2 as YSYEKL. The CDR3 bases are TGCGCCAGCAGCCAGGGGACTACCCTAAGTGCGACCCAGTACTTC. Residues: CASSQGTTLSATQYF.

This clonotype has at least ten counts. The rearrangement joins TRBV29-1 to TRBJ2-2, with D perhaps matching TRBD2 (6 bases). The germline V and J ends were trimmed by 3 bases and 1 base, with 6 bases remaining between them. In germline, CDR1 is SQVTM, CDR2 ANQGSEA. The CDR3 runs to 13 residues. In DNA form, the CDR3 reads TGCAGCGTTGAGCGGGAGAACACCGGGGAGCTGTTTTTT. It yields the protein CSVERENTGELFF.

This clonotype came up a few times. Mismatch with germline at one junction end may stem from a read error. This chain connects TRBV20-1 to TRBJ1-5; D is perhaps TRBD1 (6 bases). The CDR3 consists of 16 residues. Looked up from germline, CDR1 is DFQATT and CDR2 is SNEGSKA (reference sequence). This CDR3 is CSARARTGYSNQPQHF. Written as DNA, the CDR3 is TGTAGTGCTAGAGCTCGTACAGGGTATAGCAATCAGCCCCAGCATTTT.